A selection of T cell receptor beta chains follows, all from one sample in a study of control samples from healthy donors and cancer patients. Here immunoSEQ multiplex PCR was the method, and the copy in TCRdb shows in-frame clones only, minus some. The repertoire holds almost 85,000 clones, with 85% to 95% as singletons. Input material: blood. The receptors come from a woman under 30 in good health. Each CDR3 is given with its conserved first and last residue. A D gene is named only where the DNA matches it firmly. The size field is filled for only some rows; it gives once, few, many or a size class.

v_call	j_call	clone_size	d_call	cdr3_aa	cdr3_nt
TRBV6-6	TRBJ2-7	NA	NA	CASHAESYEQYF	TGTGCCAGCCACGCAGAGAGCTACGAGCAGTACTTC
TRBV29-1	TRBJ2-3	NA	NA	CSATGRDTDTQYF	TGCAGCGCGACCGGAAGGGACACAGATACGCAGTATTTT
TRBV6-2/TRBV6-3	TRBJ1-2	NA	NA	CASSYRDNPNYGYTF	TGTGCCAGCAGTTACCGGGACAACCCTAACTATGGCTACACCTTC
TRBV6-4	TRBJ2-1	NA	TRBD1	CASSPGTGGYNEQFF	TGTGCCAGCAGCCCCGGGACAGGGGGGTACAATGAGCAGTTCTTC
TRBV7-9	TRBJ1-1	NA	TRBD1	CASSSLGTGNTEAFF	TGTGCCAGCAGCTCATTGGGGACAGGGAACACTGAAGCTTTCTTT
TRBV6-2/TRBV6-3	TRBJ1-5	NA	NA	CASSPKKTILYQPQHF	TGTGCCAGCAGCCCCAAGAAGACTATTCTCTATCAGCCCCAGCATTTT
TRBV11-2	TRBJ1-5	NA	TRBD1	CASSLGQGGNQPQHF	TGTGCCAGCAGCCTTGGACAGGGCGGCAATCAGCCCCAGCATTTT
TRBV28	TRBJ1-2	few	NA	CASSQGPYGYTF	TGTGCCAGCAGTCAGGGTCCCTATGGCTACACCTTC
TRBV16	TRBJ2-1	NA	TRBD2	CASSQWATSGGASKFNEQFF	TGTGCCAGCAGCCAATGGGCCACTAGCGGGGGGGCAAGCAAGTTCAATGAGCAGTTCTTC
TRBV3-1/TRBV3-2	TRBJ2-7	NA	NA	CASSQGWGDEQYF	TGTGCCAGCAGCCAAGGTTGGGGGGACGAGCAGTACTTC
TRBV14	TRBJ2-5	NA	NA	CASSPGARSETQYF	TGTGCCAGCAGCCCGGGGGCGAGGAGCGAGACCCAGTACTTC
TRBV7-8	TRBJ1-2	medium-sized	TRBD1	CASSTMGTGDGYTF	TGTGCCAGCAGCACCATGGGGACAGGTGACGGCTACACCTTC
TRBV4-3	TRBJ2-7	NA	NA	CASSLRTDPAYEQYF	TGCGCCAGCAGCCTACGGACCGACCCGGCCTACGAGCAGTACTTC
TRBV7-2	TRBJ2-1	NA	NA	CASSLAGRGGEQFF	TGTGCCAGCAGCTTAGCGGGCCGGGGTGGTGAGCAGTTCTTC
TRBV3-1/TRBV3-2	TRBJ2-3	NA	TRBD2	CASSHGTSGRGSTDTQYF	TGTGCCAGCAGCCATGGGACTAGCGGAAGAGGGAGTACAGATACGCAGTATTTT
TRBV5-4	TRBJ2-2	NA	NA	CASSFSGNTGELFF	TGTGCCAGCAGCTTTTCCGGAAACACCGGGGAGCTGTTTTTT
TRBV6-5	TRBJ1-5	NA	TRBD1	CASMTGQGGPQPQHF	TGTGCCAGCATGACAGGACAGGGAGGTCCTCAGCCCCAGCATTTT
TRBV19	TRBJ1-6	NA	TRBD1	CASGQVTNSPLHF	TGTGCCAGCGGACAGGTTACCAATTCACCCCTCCACTTT
TRBV25-1	TRBJ2-2	NA	TRBD2	CASSLPAGVESGELFF	TGTGCCAGCAGTCTACCAGCGGGAGTTGAATCCGGGGAGCTGTTTTTT
TRBV5-1	TRBJ2-3	NA	NA	CASSLAGNTDTQYF	TGCGCCAGCAGCTTGGCGGGCAACACAGATACGCAGTATTTT
TRBV6-1	TRBJ2-2	few	NA	CASSEIRGAAGELFF	TGTGCCAGCAGTGAAATCCGGGGCGCCGCCGGGGAGCTGTTTTTT
TRBV15	TRBJ1-2	NA	NA	CATSRDRGEDQFGYTF	TGTGCCACCAGCAGAGATCGGGGGGAAGATCAGTTTGGCTACACCTTC
TRBV29-1	TRBJ1-1	once	NA	CSAETGLNTEAFF	TGCAGCGCAGAGACAGGTTTGAACACTGAAGCTTTCTTT
TRBV28	TRBJ2-3	NA	TRBD2	CASSLWASGSVYTQYF	TGTGCCAGCAGTTTATGGGCTAGCGGGAGTGTGTATACGCAGTATTTT
TRBV16	TRBJ1-6	NA	TRBD1	CAGSQSPQGAGNSPLHF	TGTGCCGGCAGCCAATCCCCACAGGGGGCCGGCAATTCACCCCTCCACTTT
TRBV5-4	TRBJ2-7	NA	NA	CASSDSYEQYF	TGTGCCAGCAGCGACTCCTACGAGCAGTACTTC
TRBV11-3	TRBJ2-3	NA	NA	CASSLEPDTQYF	TGTGCCAGCAGCTTAGAGCCAGATACGCAGTATTTT
TRBV11-2	TRBJ1-5	NA	NA	CASSLGGSPQHF	TGTGCCAGCAGCTTAGGCGGCAGTCCCCAGCATTTT
TRBV4-2	TRBJ1-5	few	NA	CASRPGPAGNQPQHF	TGTGCCAGCAGACCTGGACCGGCTGGCAATCAGCCCCAGCATTTT
TRBV27	TRBJ2-7	NA	NA	CASSLTGTTYEQYF	TGTGCCAGCAGTTTAACAGGGACTACCTACGAGCAGTACTTC
TRBV28	TRBJ1-2	NA	NA	CASSLQATGGYTF	TGTGCCAGCAGTTTGCAGGCTACAGGTGGCTACACCTTC
TRBV7-2	TRBJ2-2	NA	NA	CASDQLDIGELFF	TGTGCCAGCGATCAGTTGGATATCGGGGAGCTGTTTTTT
TRBV6-2/TRBV6-3	TRBJ1-1	NA	NA	CASSFSGTEAFF	TGTGCCAGCAGTTTTTCTGGGACTGAAGCTTTCTTT
TRBV14	TRBJ2-7	NA	NA	CASSVLAGRYEQYF	TGTGCCAGCAGCGTCCTGGCGGGAAGATACGAGCAGTACTTC
TRBV28	TRBJ2-7	NA	TRBD2	CASIEGTSGAYEQYF	TGTGCCAGCATCGAAGGGACTAGCGGGGCCTACGAGCAGTACTTC
TRBV27	TRBJ2-2	NA	NA	CASSNLLSTGTGELFF	TGTGCCAGCAGTAACCTCCTATCAACAGGGACCGGGGAGCTGTTTTTT
TRBV5-4	TRBJ2-3	NA	NA	CASSHQTGIGTDTQYF	TGTGCCAGCAGCCATCAAACAGGGATTGGCACAGATACGCAGTATTTT
TRBV6-2/TRBV6-3	TRBJ2-7	NA	NA	CASSSPRARGYEQYF	TGTGCCAGCAGTTCCCCTAGGGCTAGGGGTTACGAGCAGTACTTC
TRBV11-1	TRBJ2-1	NA	NA	CASSWSPGQKDEQFF	TGTGCCAGCAGCTGGTCCCCGGGACAAAAGGATGAGCAGTTCTTC
TRBV7-2	TRBJ2-1	NA	NA	CASSFGGSVNEQFF	TGTGCCAGCAGCTTCGGTGGGAGTGTGAATGAGCAGTTCTTC
TRBV5-1	TRBJ1-2	once	NA	CASSLGGNNYGYTF	TGCGCCAGCAGCTTGGGTGGGAATAACTATGGCTACACCTTC
TRBV14	TRBJ1-1	NA	NA	CASSQKGRGEAFF	TGTGCCAGCAGCCAAAAAGGTCGGGGTGAAGCTTTCTTT
TRBV29-1	TRBJ1-2	NA	NA	CSVRVTGYGYTF	TGCAGCGTTCGAGTCACGGGTTATGGCTACACCTTC
TRBV28	TRBJ2-3	once	NA	CASSFSADTQYF	TGTGCCAGCAGTTTTTCGGCAGATACGCAGTATTTT
TRBV5-1	TRBJ2-5	NA	TRBD1	CASSLGGQGQETQYF	TGCGCCAGCAGCTTGGGGGGACAGGGGCAAGAGACCCAGTACTTC
TRBV19	TRBJ1-5	NA	NA	CASSGVGSNQPQHF	TGTGCCAGTAGTGGCGTGGGGAGCAATCAGCCCCAGCATTTT
TRBV19	TRBJ1-1	NA	NA	CASSISSRTEAFF	TGTGCCAGTAGTATTTCTTCGAGAACTGAAGCTTTCTTT
TRBV29-1	TRBJ2-1	NA	TRBD2	CSDPGTSGRVCYNEQFF	TGCAGCGACCCAGGGACTAGCGGGAGGGTTTGCTACAATGAGCAGTTCTTC
TRBV19	TRBJ2-5	NA	TRBD2	CASSIRGTSGKETQYF	TGTGCCAGTAGTATACGGGGGACTAGCGGTAAAGAGACCCAGTACTTC
TRBV9	TRBJ1-5	NA	NA	CASSPGDTDNQPQHF	TGTGCCAGCAGCCCCGGGGACACCGACAATCAGCCCCAGCATTTT
TRBV24-1	TRBJ2-5	NA	TRBD2	CATSDFSLAGGALTETQYF	TGTGCCACCAGTGATTTCTCACTAGCGGGAGGGGCGTTAACGGAGACCCAGTACTTC
TRBV10-3	TRBJ2-1	NA	TRBD2	CAILAGADNEQFF	TGTGCCATCCTAGCGGGAGCCGACAATGAGCAGTTCTTC
TRBV20-1	TRBJ2-7	NA	NA	CSAFRDLVQYF	TGCAGTGCTTTCCGGGACTTGGTGCAGTACTTC
TRBV29-1	TRBJ2-5	NA	NA	CSVGTAGTIGETQYF	TGCAGCGTGGGAACTGCCGGGACCATAGGAGAGACCCAGTACTTC
TRBV9	TRBJ1-2	NA	NA	CASSVQQTQNYGYTF	TGTGCCAGCAGCGTTCAACAGACCCAGAACTATGGCTACACCTTC